This T cell receptor (beta chain) emerged from a study of vaccination effects on CD4 cells after COVID-19. Germline CDR1 SGHRS, CDR2 YFSETQ. With V trimmed by 1 base and J by 4 bases, 6 bases remained unmatched. The CDR3 sequence is 17 residues long. Sequenced by immunoSEQ multiplex PCR; TCRdb stores in-frame clones only, minus some. This sample carries around 49,000 clones, approximately 72% of them seen once, and the ten largest clones take 9% to 10%. At the end of around eleven days of culture, CD4+ T cells were isolated. Of the BNT162b2 and mRNA-1273 vaccines, participants received two doses of one or the other. Comment on this clone: Its antigen is not identified.

The chain uses TRBV5-1 and TRBJ2-5; 14 bases match TRBD2. This specimen consisted of CD4+ T cells from PBMCs cultured without peptide, obtained after COVID-19 vaccination. The source is a human donor who received a COVID-19 vaccine. This chain's CDR3 is CASSLQGTSGSGETQYF. The CDR3 DNA reads as TGCGCCAGCAGCTTGCAAGGGACTAGCGGGAGCGGAGAGACCCAGTACTTC.